Described below is a single TCR beta chain sequence and its context. Its antigen is currently unknown. The PCR was carried out with 60 Vbeta primers and 13 Jbeta primers. Measured with immunoSEQ multiplex PCR; TCRdb has only the in-frame clones, and not every one. Seen here are 200,000 to 250,000 clones, 82% observed once, and the top ten hold around 5%. The donors were healthy bone marrow donors. This specimen comes from a study of cytomegalovirus exposure and HLA in healthy donors. Notes on the study in general: Immune exposure data for these donors was limited to CMV serostatus. In an earlier analysis, in some 540 donors, most V segments appeared productive either ~90% or ~30% of the time. An analysis that was carried out later associated some 17,000 TCR beta sequences with HLA alleles at 0.05 false discovery rate.

Trimming at V came to 0 bases and at J to 0 bases, leaving 6 bases not matched to a gene. CDR1 KGHSH and CDR2 LQKENI come from the germline V gene. The CDR3 covers 17 residues. The chain is built from TRBV18 and TRBJ2-3, with 7 positions matching TRBD1. This receptor was identified in a woman in her forties in good health and CMV-seropositive. The sample comprised PBMCs. CDR3 loop: CASSPPGDSASTDTQYF. The CDR3 bases are TGTGCCAGCTCACCACCGGGGGACAGCGCTAGCACAGATACGCAGTATTTT.